This T cell receptor (beta chain) was obtained from a study of shared T cell receptors in the human thymus. The repertoire was sequenced with immunoSEQ multiplex PCR; TCRdb's copy has only in-frame clones and lacks some. This table has hundreds of thousands of clones, around 87% appearing once. These data were also filed under a second study, of human thymus T cells. That paper states: Healthy Finnish infants undergoing corrective surgery for congenital heart defects were used as donors. Resections from corrective heart surgery supplied the thymus tissue. Biased V and J segment usage appeared in thymus and peripheral blood. Related studies found that unrelated individuals share highly overlapping thymic repertoires.

Sequencing used thymocytes. This receptor was taken from a boy under two years old with a congenital heart defect.

The CDR3 bases are TGTGCCACCAGCGGCGGGACCCGACGGTTTCAGTTCTTC. Its protein is CATSGGTRRFQFF. The V and J genes are TRBV15 and TRBJ2-1; D possibly corresponds to TRBD2 (6 bases). The CDR3 has 13 residues. V was trimmed by 5 bases and J by 13 bases, leaving 18 bases between them. Per the germline V gene, CDR1 is LNHNV and CDR2 is YYDKDF (reference sequence).